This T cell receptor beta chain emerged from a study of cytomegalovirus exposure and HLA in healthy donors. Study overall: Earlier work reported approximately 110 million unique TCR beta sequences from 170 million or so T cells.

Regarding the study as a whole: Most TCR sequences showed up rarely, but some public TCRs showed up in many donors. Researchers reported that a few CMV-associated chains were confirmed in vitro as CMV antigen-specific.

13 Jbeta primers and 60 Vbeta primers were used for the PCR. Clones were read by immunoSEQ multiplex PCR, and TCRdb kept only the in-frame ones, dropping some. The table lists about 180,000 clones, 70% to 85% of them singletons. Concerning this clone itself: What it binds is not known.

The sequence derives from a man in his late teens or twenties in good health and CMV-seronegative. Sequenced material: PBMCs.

The CDR3 loop is CASSLHQGAGYGYTF. DNA of the CDR3: TGTGCCAGCAGTCTTCATCAGGGGGCTGGCTATGGCTACACCTTC. The genes are TRBV14 and TRBJ1-2; 8 bases line up with TRBD1. This CDR3 is 15 amino acids long. The germline CDR1 and CDR2 sequences are SGHDN and FVKESK. V was pared by 6 bases and J by 4 bases, with 10 bases of the junction left unmatched.